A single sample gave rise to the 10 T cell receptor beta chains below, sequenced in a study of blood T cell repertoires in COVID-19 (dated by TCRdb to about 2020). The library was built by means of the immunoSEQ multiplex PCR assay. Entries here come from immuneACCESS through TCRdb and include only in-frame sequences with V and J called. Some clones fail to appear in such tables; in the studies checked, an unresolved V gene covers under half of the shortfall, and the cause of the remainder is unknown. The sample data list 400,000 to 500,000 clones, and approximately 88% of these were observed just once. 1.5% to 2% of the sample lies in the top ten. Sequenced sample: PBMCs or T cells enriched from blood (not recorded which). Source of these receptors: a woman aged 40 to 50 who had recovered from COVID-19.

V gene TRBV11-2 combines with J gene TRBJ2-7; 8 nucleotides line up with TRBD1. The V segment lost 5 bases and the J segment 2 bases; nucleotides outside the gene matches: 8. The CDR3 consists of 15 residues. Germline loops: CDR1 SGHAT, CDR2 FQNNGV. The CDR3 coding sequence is TGTGCCAGCAGCCCCCGGACAGGGAGTCCCTACGAGCAGTACTTC. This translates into CASSPRTGSPYEQYF.

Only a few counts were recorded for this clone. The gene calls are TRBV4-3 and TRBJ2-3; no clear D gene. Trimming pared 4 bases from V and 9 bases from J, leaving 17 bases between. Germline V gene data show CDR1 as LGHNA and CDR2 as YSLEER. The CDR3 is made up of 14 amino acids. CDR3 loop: CASSPEGSRSTQYF. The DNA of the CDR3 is TGCGCCAGCAGCCCTGAAGGTTCGAGGTCCACGCAGTATTTT.

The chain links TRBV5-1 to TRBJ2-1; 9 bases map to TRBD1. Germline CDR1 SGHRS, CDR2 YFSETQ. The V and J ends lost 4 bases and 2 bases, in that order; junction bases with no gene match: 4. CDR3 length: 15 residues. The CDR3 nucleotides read TGCGCCAGCAGCCCGGGACAGGGAACCTACAATGAGCAGTTCTTC. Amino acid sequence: CASSPGQGTYNEQFF. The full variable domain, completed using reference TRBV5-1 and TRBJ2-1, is KAGVTQTPRYLIKTRGQQVTLSCSPISGHRSVSWYQQTPGQGLQFLFEYFSETQRNKGNFPGRFSGRQFSNSRSEMNVSTLELGDSALYLCASSPGQGTYNEQFFGPGTRLTVL.

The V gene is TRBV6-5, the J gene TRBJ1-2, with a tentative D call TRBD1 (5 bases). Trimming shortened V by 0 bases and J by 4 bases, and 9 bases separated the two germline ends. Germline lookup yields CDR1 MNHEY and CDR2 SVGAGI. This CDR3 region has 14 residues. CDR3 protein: CASSYSPGGYGYTF. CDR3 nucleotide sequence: TGTGCCAGCAGTTACTCCCCCGGGGGCTATGGCTACACCTTC.

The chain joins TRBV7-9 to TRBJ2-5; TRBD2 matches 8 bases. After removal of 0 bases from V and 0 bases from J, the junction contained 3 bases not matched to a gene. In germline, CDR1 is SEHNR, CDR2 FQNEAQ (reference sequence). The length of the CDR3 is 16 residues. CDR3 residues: CASSLASGVYQETQYF. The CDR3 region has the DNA TGTGCCAGCAGCTTAGCTAGCGGGGTCTACCAAGAGACCCAGTACTTC.

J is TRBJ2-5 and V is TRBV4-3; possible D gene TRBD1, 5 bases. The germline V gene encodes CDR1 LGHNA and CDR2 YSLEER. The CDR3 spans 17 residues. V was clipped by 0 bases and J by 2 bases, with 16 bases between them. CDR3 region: CASSQDFEPGQQETQYF. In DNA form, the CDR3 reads TGCGCCAGCAGCCAAGACTTCGAGCCAGGGCAGCAAGAGACCCAGTACTTC.

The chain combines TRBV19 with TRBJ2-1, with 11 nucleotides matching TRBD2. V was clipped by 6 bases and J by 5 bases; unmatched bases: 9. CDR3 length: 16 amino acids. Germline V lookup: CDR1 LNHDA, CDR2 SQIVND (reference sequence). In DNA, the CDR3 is TGTGCCAGTAGCGCCTCCCTAGCGGGAGGCCACAATGAGCAGTTCTTC. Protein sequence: CASSASLAGGHNEQFF.

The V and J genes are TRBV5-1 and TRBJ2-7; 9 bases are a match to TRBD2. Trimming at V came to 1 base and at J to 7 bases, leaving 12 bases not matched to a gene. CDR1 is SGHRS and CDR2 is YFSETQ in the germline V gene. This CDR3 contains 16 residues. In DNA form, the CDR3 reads TGCGCCAGCAGCTTGTTCCTTAGCGGGAGTACCCTGGAGCAGTACTTC. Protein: CASSLFLSGSTLEQYF. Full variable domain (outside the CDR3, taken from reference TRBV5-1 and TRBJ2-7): KAGVTQTPRYLIKTRGQQVTLSCSPISGHRSVSWYQQTPGQGLQFLFEYFSETQRNKGNFPGRFSGRQFSNSRSEMNVSTLELGDSALYLCASSLFLSGSTLEQYFGPGTRLTVT.

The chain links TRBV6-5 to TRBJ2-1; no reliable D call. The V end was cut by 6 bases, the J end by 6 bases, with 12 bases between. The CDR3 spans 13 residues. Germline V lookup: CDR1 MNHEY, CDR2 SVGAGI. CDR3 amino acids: CASRYGLFNEQFF. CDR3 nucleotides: TGTGCCAGCAGGTACGGCCTGTTCAATGAGCAGTTCTTC.

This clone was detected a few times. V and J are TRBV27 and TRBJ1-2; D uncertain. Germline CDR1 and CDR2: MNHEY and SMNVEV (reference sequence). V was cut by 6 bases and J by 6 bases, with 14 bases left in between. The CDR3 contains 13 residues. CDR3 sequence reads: CASRRGPPDGYTF. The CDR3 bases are TGTGCCAGCAGAAGAGGGCCCCCCGATGGCTACACCTTC.